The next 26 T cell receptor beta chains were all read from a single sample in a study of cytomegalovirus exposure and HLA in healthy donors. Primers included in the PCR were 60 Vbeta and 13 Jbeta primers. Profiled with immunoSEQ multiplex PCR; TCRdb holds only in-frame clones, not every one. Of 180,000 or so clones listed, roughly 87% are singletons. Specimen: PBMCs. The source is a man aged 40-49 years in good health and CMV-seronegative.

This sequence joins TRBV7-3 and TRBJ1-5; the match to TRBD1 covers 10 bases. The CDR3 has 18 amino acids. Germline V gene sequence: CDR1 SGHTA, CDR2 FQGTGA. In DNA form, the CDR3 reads TGTGCGCTCCAAGACAAGAATAGGGACAGGGGCCGGCGGCAGCCCCAGCATTTT. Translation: CALQDKNRDRGRRQPQHF.

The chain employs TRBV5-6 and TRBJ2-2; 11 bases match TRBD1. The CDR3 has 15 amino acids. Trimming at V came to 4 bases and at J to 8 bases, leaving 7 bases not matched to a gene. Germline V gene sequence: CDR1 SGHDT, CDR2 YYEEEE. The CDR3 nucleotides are TGTGCCAGCAGCCCCGGGACAGGGGGGTTAGGGGAGCTGTTTTTT. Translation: CASSPGTGGLGELFF.

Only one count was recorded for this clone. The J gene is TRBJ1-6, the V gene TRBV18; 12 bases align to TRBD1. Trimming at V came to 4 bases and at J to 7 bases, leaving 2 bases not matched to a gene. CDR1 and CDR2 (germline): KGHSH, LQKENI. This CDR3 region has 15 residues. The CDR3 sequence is CASSRDRGLNSPLHF. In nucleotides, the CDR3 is TGTGCCAGCTCACGGGACAGGGGGCTAAATTCACCCCTCCACTTT.

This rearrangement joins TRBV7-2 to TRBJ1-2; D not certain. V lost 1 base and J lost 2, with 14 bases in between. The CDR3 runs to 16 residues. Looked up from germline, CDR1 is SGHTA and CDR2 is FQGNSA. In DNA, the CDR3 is TGTGCCAGCAGCTTAGTCGGGAGGGCCCCCAACTATGGCTACACCTTC. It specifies CASSLVGRAPNYGYTF.

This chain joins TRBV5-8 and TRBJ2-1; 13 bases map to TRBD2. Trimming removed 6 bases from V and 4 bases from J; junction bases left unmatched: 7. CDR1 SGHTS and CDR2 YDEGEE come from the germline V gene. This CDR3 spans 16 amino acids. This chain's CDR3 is CASTLKLAGGYNEQFF. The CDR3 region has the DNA TGTGCCAGCACCCTTAAACTAGCGGGAGGGTACAATGAGCAGTTCTTC.

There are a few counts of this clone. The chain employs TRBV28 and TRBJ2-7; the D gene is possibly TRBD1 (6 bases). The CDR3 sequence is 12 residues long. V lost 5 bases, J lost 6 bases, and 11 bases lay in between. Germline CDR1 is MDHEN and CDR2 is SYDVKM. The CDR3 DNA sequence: TGTGCCAGCAGTGCCCAGGGGCGCGAGCAGTACTTC. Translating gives CASSAQGREQYF.

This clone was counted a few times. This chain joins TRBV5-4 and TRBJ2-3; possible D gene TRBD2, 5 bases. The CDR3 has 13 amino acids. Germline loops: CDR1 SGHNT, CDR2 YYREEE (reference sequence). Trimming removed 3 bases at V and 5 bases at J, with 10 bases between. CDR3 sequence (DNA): TGTGCCAGCAGCTATACGGGGAGAGATACGCAGTATTTT. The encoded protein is CASSYTGRDTQYF.

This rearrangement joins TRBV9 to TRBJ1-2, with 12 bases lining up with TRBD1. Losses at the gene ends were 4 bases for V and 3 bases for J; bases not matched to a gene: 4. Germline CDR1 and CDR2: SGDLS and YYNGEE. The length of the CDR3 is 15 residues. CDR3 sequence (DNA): TGTGCCAGCAGCCCCGGGACAGGGGGCGACTATGGCTACACCTTC. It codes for CASSPGTGGDYGYTF.

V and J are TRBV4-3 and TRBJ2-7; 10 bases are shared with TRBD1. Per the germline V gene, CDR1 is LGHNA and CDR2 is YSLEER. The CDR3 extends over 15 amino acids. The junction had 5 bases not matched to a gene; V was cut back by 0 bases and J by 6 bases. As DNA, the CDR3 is TGCGCCAGCAGCCAAGAGATGGACAGGGGGGGCGAGCAGTACTTC. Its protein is CASSQEMDRGGEQYF.

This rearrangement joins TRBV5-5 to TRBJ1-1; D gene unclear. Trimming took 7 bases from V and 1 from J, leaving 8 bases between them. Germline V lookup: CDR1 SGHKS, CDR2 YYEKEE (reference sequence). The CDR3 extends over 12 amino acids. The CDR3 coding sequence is TGTGCCAGCTATGGGAGGAACACTGAAGCTTTCTTT. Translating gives CASYGRNTEAFF.

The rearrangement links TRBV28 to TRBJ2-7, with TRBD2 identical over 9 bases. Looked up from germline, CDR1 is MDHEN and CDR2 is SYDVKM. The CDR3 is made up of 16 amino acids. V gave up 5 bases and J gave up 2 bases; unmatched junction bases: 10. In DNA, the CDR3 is TGTGCCAGCAGTCTATTACTAGCGGGTCCCCCCTACGAGCAGTACTTC. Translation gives CASSLLLAGPPYEQYF.

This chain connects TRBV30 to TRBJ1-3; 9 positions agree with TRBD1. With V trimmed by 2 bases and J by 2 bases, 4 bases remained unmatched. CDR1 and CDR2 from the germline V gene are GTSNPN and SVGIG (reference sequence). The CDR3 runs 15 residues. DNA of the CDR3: TGTGCCTGGAGTATGGGGACAGGGCCTGGAAACACCATATATTTT. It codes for CAWSMGTGPGNTIYF.

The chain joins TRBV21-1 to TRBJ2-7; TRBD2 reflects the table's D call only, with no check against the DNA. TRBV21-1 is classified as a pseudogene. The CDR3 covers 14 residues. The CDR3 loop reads CASRGLAGGNEQYF. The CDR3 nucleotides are TGTGCCAGCAGGGGGCTAGCGGGAGGAAACGAGCAGTACTTC.

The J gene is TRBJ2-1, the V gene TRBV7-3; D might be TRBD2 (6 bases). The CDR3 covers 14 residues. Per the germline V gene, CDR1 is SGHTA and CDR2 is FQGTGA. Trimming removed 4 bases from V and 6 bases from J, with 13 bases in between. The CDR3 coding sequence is TGTGCCAGCAGCTCTCTGGGGGGTGGCAATGAGCAGTTCTTC. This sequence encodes CASSSLGGGNEQFF.

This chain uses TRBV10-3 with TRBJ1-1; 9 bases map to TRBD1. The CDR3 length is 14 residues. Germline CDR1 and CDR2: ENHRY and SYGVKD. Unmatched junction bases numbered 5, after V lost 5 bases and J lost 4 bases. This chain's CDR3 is CAISPGQGGTEAFF. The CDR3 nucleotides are TGTGCCATCAGTCCGGGACAGGGAGGCACTGAAGCTTTCTTT.

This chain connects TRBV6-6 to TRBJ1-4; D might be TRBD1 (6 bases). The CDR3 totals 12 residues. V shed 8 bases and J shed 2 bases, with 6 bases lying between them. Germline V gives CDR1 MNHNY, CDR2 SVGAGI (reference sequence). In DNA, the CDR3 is TGTGCCAGCCAGGGGACTAATGAAAAACTGTTTTTT. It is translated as CASQGTNEKLFF.

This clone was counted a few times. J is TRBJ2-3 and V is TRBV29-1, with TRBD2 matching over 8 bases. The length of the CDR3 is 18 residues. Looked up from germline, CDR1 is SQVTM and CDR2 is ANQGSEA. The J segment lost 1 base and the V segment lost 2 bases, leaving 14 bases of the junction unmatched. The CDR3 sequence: CSVEWGLAGAAGTDTQYF. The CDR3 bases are TGCAGCGTTGAATGGGGGCTAGCGGGTGCCGCGGGCACAGATACGCAGTATTTT.

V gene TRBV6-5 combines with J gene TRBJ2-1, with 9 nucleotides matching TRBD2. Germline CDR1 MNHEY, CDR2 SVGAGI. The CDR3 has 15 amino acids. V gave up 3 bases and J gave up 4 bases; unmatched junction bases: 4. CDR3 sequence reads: CASSYGRGGYNEQFF. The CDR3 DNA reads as TGTGCCAGCAGTTATGGGCGGGGGGGTTACAATGAGCAGTTCTTC.

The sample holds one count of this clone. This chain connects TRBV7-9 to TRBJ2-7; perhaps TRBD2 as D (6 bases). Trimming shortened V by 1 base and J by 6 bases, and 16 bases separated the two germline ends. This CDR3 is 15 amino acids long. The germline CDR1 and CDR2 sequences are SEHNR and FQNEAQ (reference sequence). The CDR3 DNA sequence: TGTGCCAGCAGCTTAGTCGGGGGAACCTTCGGCGAGCAGTACTTC. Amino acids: CASSLVGGTFGEQYF.

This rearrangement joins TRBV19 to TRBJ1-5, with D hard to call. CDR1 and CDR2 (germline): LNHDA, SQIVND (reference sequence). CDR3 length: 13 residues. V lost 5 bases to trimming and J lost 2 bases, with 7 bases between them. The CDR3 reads CASSDQGNQPQHF. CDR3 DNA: TGTGCCAGTAGTGACCAGGGCAATCAGCCCCAGCATTTT. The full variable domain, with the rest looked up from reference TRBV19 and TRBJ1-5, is DGGITQSPKYLFRKEGQNVTLSCEQNLNHDAMYWYRQDPGQGLRLIYYSQIVNDFQKGDIAEGYSVSREKKESFPLTVTSAQKNPTAFYLCASSDQGNQPQHFGDGTRLSIL.

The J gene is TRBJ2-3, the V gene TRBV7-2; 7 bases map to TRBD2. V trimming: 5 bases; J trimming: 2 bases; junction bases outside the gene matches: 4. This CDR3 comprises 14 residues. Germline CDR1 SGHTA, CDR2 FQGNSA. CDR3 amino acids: CASSKGLVTDTQYF. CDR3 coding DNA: TGTGCCAGCAGCAAAGGACTAGTCACAGATACGCAGTATTTT.

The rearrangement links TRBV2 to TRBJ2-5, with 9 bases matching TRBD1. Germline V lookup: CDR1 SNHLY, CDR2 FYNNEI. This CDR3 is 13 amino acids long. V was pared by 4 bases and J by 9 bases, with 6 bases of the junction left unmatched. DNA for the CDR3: TGTGCCAGCAGTGGGGACAGGGTTGAGGCCCAGTACTTC. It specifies CASSGDRVEAQYF. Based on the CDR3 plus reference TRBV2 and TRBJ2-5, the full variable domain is EPEVTQTPSHQVTQMGQEVILRCVPISNHLYFYWYRQILGQKVEFLVSFYNNEISEKSEIFDDQFSVERPDGSNFTLKIRSTKLEDSAMYFCASSGDRVEAQYFGPGTRLLVL.

DNA of the CDR3: TGTGCCAGCAGCCCGGGAGGGCTAATTGACGAGCAGTACTTC. As protein: CASSPGGLIDEQYF. J is TRBJ2-7 and V is TRBV28; 8 nucleotides align to TRBD2. The germline CDR1 and CDR2 sequences are MDHEN and SYDVKM. The CDR3 loop spans 14 amino acids. Losses at the gene ends were 6 bases for V and 5 bases for J; bases not matched to a gene: 9. Looking up the rest from reference TRBV28 and TRBJ2-7 gives the full variable domain: DVKVTQSSRYLVKRTGEKVFLECVQDMDHENMFWYRQDPGLGLRLIYFSYDVKMKEKGDIPEGYSVSREKKERFSLILESASTNQTSMYLCASSPGGLIDEQYFGPGTRLTVT.

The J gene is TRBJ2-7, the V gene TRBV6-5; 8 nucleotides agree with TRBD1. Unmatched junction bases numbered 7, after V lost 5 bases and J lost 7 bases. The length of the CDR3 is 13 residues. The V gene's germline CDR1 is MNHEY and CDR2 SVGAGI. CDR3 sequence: CASSTGGPPEQYF. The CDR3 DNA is TGTGCCAGCAGTACAGGGGGACCCCCGGAGCAGTACTTC.

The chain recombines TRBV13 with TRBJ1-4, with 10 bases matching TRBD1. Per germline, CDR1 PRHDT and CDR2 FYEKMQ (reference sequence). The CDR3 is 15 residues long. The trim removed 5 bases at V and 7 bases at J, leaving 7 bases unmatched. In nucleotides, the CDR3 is TGTGCCAGCAGCGGGGGACAGGGGAAGTCTGAAAAACTGTTTTTT. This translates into CASSGGQGKSEKLFF.

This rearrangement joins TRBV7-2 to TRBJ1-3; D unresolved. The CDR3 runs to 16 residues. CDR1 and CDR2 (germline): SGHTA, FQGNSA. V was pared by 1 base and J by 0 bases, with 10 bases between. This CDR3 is CASSLGAAFSGNTIYF. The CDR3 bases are TGTGCCAGCAGCTTAGGGGCAGCTTTCTCTGGAAACACCATATATTTT.